This T cell receptor (beta chain) derives from a study of blood T cell repertoires in COVID-19. At the level of the study: Acute and convalescent COVID-19 specimens originated in the United States, Italy and Spain. PBMCs, B-cell-depleted T cells, or T cells were the source of the cDNA or gDNA that made up the material.

This clone appeared once. The germline V and J ends were trimmed by 3 bases and 0 bases, with 5 bases remaining between them. CDR3 length: 13 amino acids. Germline V gives CDR1 MNHEY, CDR2 SMNVEV (reference sequence). In the original analysis: Amplification from reference gene primers served as the basis for estimated nucleated cell counts. Libraries were prepared by immunoSEQ multiplex PCR; TCRdb keeps only in-frame clonotypes and omits some of them. The DNA was the basis for D and trimming; V, J and clone size are from that table. The data show under 150,000 clones, 80% to 90% seen once. This TCR was recovered from a woman in her sixties with active COVID-19. Sample: peripheral blood. V is TRBV27 and J is TRBJ1-1; D ambiguous. The CDR3 loop is CASSFQMNTEAFF. CDR3 nucleotides: TGTGCCAGCAGTTTCCAGATGAACACTGAAGCTTTCTTT.